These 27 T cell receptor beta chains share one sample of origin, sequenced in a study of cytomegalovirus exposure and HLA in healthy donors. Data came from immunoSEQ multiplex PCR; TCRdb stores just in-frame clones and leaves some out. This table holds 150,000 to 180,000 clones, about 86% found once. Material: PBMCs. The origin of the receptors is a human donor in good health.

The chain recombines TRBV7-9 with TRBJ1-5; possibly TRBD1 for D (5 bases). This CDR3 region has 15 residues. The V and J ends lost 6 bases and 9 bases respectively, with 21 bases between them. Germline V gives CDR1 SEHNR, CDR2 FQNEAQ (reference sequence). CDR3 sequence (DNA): TGTGCCAGCAGTTCAGGGTTGGACATACCGGGGCCCCAGCATTTT. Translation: CASSSGLDIPGPQHF.

CDR3 nucleotides: TGCGCCAGCAGCTTTCCGATACAGGTCTATAATTCACCCCTCCACTTT. Amino acids: CASSFPIQVYNSPLHF. The V call is TRBV5-1, the J call TRBJ1-6, with a tentative D call TRBD1 (5 bases). V was trimmed by 2 bases and J by 3 bases, leaving 12 bases between them. Looked up from germline, CDR1 is SGHRS and CDR2 is YFSETQ. The CDR3 runs 16 residues.

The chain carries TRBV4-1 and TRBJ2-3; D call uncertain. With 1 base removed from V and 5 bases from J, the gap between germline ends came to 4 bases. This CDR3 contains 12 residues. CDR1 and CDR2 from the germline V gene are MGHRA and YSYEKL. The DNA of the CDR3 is TGCGCCAGCAGCCAAGGAGGAGATACGCAGTATTTT. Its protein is CASSQGGDTQYF.

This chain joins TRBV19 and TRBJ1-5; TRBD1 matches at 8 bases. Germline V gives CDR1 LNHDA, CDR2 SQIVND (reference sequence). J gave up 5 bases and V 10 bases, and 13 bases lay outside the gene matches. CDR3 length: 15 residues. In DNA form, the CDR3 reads TGTGCCACAGGACAGGGAACAAATACCGATCAGCCCCAGCATTTT. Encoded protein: CATGQGTNTDQPQHF.

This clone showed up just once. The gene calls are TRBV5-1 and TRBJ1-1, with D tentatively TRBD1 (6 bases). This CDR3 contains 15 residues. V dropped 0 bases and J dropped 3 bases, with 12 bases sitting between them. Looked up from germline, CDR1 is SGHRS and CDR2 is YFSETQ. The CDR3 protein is CASSLDSTGYTEAFF. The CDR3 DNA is TGCGCCAGCAGCTTGGACTCTACAGGGTACACTGAAGCTTTCTTT. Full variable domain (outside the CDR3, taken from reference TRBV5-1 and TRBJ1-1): KAGVTQTPRYLIKTRGQQVTLSCSPISGHRSVSWYQQTPGQGLQFLFEYFSETQRNKGNFPGRFSGRQFSNSRSEMNVSTLELGDSALYLCASSLDSTGYTEAFFGQGTRLTVV.

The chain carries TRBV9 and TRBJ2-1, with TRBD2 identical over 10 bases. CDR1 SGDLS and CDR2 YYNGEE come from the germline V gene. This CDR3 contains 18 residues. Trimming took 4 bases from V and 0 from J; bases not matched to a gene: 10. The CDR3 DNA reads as TGTGCCAGCAGCTCCTTAGCGGGAGGATCCAGCTCCTACAATGAGCAGTTCTTC. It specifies CASSSLAGGSSSYNEQFF.

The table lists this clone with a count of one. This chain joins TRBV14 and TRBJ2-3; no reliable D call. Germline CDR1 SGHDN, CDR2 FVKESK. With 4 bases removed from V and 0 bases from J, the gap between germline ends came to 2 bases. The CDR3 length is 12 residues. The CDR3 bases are TGTGCCAGCAGCCCGAGCACAGATACGCAGTATTTT. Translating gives CASSPSTDTQYF. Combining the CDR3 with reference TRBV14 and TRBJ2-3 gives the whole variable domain EAGVTQFPSHSVIEKGQTVTLRCDPISGHDNLYWYRRVMGKEIKFLLHFVKESKQDESGMPNNRFLAERTGGTYSTLKVQPAELEDSGVYFCASSPSTDTQYFGPGTRLTVL.

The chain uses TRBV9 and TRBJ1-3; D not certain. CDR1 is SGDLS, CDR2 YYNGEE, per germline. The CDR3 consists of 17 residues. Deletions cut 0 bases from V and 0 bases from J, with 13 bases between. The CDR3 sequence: CASSVGRTLSSGNTIYF. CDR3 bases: TGTGCCAGCAGCGTAGGCAGGACTTTGAGCTCTGGAAACACCATATATTTT.

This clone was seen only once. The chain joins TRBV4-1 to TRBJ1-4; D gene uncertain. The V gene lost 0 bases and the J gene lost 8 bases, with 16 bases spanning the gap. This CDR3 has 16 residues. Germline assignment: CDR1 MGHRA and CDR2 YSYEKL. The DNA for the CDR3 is TGCGCCAGCAGCCAAGATCAAAGACGGGATCGGGAAAAACTGTTTTTT. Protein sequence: CASSQDQRRDREKLFF.

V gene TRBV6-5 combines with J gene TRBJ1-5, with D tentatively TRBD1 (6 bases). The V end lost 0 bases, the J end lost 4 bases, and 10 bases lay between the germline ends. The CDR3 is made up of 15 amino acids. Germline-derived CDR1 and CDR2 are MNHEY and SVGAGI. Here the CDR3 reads CASSYSGQLNQPQHF. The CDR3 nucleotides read TGTGCCAGCAGTTACTCCGGACAGCTGAATCAGCCCCAGCATTTT.

CDR3 bases: TGTGCCAGCAGCTTCACCCCGGGAAATACGCAGTATTTT. Translating gives CASSFTPGNTQYF. V usage is TRBV9 and J usage is TRBJ2-3, with TRBD2 as a possible D gene (5 bases). CDR1 is SGDLS and CDR2 is YYNGEE in the germline V gene. With 4 bases removed from V and 7 bases from J, the gap between germline ends came to 13 bases. The CDR3 sequence is 13 residues long.

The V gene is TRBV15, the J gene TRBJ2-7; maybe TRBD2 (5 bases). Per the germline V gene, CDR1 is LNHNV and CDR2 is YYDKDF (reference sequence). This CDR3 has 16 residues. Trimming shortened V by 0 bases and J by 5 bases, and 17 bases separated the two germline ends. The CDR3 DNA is TGTGCCACCAGCAGAGATACGGGGAGAAGCATAGACGAGCAGTACTTC. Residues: CATSRDTGRSIDEQYF.

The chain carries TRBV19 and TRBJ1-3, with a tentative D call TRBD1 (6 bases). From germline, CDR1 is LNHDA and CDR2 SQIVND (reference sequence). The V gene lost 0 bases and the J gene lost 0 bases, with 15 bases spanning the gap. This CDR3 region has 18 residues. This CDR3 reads CASSIDPGHRFSGNTIYF. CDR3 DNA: TGTGCCAGTAGTATAGATCCGGGACACCGGTTCTCTGGAAACACCATATATTTT.

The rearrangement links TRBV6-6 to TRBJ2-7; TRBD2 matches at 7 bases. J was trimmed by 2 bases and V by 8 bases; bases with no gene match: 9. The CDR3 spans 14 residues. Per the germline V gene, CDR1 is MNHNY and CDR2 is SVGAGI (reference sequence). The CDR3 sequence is CASGGRERTYEQYF. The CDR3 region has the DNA TGTGCCAGCGGAGGGCGGGAGAGAACCTACGAGCAGTACTTC.

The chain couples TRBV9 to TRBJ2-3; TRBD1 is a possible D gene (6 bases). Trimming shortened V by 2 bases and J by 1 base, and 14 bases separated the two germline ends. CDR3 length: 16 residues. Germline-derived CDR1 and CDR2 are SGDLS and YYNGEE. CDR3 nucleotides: TGTGCCAGCAGCGTTTATCAGGGGATGGGCACAGATACGCAGTATTTT. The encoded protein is CASSVYQGMGTDTQYF.

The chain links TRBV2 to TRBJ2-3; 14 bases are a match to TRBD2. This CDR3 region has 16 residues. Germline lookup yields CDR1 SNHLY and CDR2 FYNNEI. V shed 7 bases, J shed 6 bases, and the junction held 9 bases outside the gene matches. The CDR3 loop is CASNRGLAGVGDTQYF. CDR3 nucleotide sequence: TGTGCCAGCAACCGGGGACTAGCGGGAGTAGGGGATACGCAGTATTTT. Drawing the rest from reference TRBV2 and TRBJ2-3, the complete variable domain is EPEVTQTPSHQVTQMGQEVILRCVPISNHLYFYWYRQILGQKVEFLVSFYNNEISEKSEIFDDQFSVERPDGSNFTLKIRSTKLEDSAMYFCASNRGLAGVGDTQYFGPGTRLTVL.

CDR3 residues: CASSLFQTSVNEQYF. In nucleotides, the CDR3 is TGTGCCAGCAGCTTGTTTCAAACTAGCGTAAACGAGCAGTACTTC. This chain joins TRBV7-2 and TRBJ2-7; 7 nucleotides line up with TRBD2. The CDR3 contains 15 residues. The V gene end was trimmed by 3 bases and the J gene end by 5 bases; junction bases not matched to a gene: 10. Germline V gives CDR1 SGHTA, CDR2 FQGNSA. The variable domain in full, with the rest retrieved from reference TRBV7-2 and TRBJ2-7, is GAGVSQSPSNKVTEKGKDVELRCDPISGHTALYWYRQSLGQGLEFLIYFQGNSAPDKSGLPSDRFSAERTGGSVSTLTIQRTQQEDSAVYLCASSLFQTSVNEQYFGPGTRLTVT.

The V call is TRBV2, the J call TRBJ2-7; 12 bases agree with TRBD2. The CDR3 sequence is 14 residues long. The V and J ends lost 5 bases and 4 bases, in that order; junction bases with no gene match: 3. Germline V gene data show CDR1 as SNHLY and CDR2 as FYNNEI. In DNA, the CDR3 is TGTGCCAGCAGTCTAGCGGGGGGGCGGTACGAGCAGTACTTC. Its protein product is CASSLAGGRYEQYF. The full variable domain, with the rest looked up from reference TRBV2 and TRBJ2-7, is EPEVTQTPSHQVTQMGQEVILRCVPISNHLYFYWYRQILGQKVEFLVSFYNNEISEKSEIFDDQFSVERPDGSNFTLKIRSTKLEDSAMYFCASSLAGGRYEQYFGPGTRLTVT.

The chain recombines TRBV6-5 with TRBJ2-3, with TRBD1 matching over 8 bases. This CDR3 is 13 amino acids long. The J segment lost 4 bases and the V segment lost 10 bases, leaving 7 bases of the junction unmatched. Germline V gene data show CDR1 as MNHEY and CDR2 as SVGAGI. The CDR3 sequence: CATSGGASDTQYF. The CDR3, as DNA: TGTGCCACCTCAGGGGGCGCATCAGATACGCAGTATTTT.

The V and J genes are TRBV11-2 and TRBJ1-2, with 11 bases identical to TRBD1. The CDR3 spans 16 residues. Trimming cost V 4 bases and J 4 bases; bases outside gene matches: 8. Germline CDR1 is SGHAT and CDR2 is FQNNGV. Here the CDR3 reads CASSSSWTGGRYGYTF. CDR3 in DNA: TGTGCCAGCAGCTCTAGTTGGACAGGGGGCCGCTATGGCTACACCTTC. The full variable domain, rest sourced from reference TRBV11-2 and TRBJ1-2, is EAGVAQSPRYKIIEKRQSVAFWCNPISGHATLYWYQQILGQGPKLLIQFQNNGVVDDSQLPKDRFSAERLKGVDSTLKIQPAKLEDSAVYLCASSSSWTGGRYGYTFGSGTRLTVV.

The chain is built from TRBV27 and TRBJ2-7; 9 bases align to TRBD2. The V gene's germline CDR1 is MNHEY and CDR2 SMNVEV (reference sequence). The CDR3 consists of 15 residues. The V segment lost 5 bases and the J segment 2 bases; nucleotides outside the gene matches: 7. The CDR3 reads CASSLAGPKAYEQYF. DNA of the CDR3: TGTGCCAGCAGTCTAGCGGGACCGAAAGCCTACGAGCAGTACTTC.

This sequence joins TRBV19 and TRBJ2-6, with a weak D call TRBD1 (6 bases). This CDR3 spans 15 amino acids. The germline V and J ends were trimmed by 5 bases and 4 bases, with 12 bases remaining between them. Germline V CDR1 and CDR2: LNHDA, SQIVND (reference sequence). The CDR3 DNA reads TGTGCCAGTAGTGTCAGGGGTGCCGGGGCCAACGTCCTGACTTTC. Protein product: CASSVRGAGANVLTF. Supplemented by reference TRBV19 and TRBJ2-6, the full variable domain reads DGGITQSPKYLFRKEGQNVTLSCEQNLNHDAMYWYRQDPGQGLRLIYYSQIVNDFQKGDIAEGYSVSREKKESFPLTVTSAQKNPTAFYLCASSVRGAGANVLTFGAGSRLTVL.

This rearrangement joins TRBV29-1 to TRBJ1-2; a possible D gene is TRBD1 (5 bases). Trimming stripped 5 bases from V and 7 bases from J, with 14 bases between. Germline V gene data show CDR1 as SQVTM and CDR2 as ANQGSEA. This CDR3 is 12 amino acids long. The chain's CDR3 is CSVNVGEGGYTF. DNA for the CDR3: TGCAGCGTTAACGTAGGGGAGGGTGGCTACACCTTC.

In DNA form, the CDR3 reads TGTGCCAGCAGGGGCGGACAGGGGATGGAGCCCCAGCATTTT. Encoded protein: CASRGGQGMEPQHF. This chain uses TRBV6-1 with TRBJ1-5, with 9 bases identical to TRBD1. The CDR3 totals 14 residues. The V gene's germline CDR1 is MNHNS and CDR2 SASEGT. Trimming took 6 bases from V and 8 from J; bases not matched to a gene: 8.

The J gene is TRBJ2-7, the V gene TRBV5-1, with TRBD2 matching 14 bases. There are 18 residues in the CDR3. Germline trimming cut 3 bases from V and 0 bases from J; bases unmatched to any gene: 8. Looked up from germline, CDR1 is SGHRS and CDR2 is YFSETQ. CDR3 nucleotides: TGCGCCAGCAGCTATTCGCGACTAGCGGGGGGGAGCTCCTACGAGCAGTACTTC. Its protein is CASSYSRLAGGSSYEQYF.

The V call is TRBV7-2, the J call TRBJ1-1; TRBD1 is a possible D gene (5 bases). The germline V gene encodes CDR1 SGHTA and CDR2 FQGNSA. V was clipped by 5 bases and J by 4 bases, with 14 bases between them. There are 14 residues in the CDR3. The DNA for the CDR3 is TGTGCCAGCAGCGGCAGGGTGAGGAGCACTGAAGCTTTCTTT. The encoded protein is CASSGRVRSTEAFF.

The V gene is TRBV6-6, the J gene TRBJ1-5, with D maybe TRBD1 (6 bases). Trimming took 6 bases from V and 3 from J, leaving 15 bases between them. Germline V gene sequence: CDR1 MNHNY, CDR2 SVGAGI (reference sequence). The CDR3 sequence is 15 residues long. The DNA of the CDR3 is TGTGCCAGCAGGCAACAGGGTCCGGACAATCAGCCCCAGCATTTT. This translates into CASRQQGPDNQPQHF.